This entry features one TCR beta chain sequence. The data stem from a study of cytomegalovirus exposure and HLA in healthy donors. Unmatched junction bases numbered 6, after V lost 3 bases and J lost 7 bases. The CDR3 loop spans 13 amino acids. Germline values: CDR1 SGHNT, CDR2 YYREEE (reference sequence). Amplification used 60 Vbeta primers and 13 Jbeta primers. Some clones are missing from TCRdb's copy, which holds only in-frame ones; the method was immunoSEQ multiplex PCR. The table includes around 160,000 clones, approximately 78% detected once. Sequenced input: PBMCs. This receptor was obtained from a male donor in good health and CMV-seropositive. The chain has TRBV5-4 and TRBJ1-2, with 7 positions matching TRBD1. The DNA for the CDR3 is TGTGCCAGCAGCTCAACCGACAGGGCTGGCTACACCTTC. Encoded protein: CASSSTDRAGYTF.